This entry describes one TCR beta chain. In the PCR, 60 Vbeta and 13 Jbeta primers were used. Some clones are missing from TCRdb's copy, which holds only in-frame ones; the method was immunoSEQ multiplex PCR. The top ten clones hold about 0.3% of a sample with roughly 290,000 clones, approximately 80% of them seen once. The sample is drawn from a study of cytomegalovirus exposure and HLA in healthy donors. The germline V gene encodes CDR1 SGHDT and CDR2 YYEEEE. Trimming removed 2 bases from V and 6 bases from J, with 9 bases in between. The length of the CDR3 is 13 residues. This chain uses TRBV5-6 with TRBJ1-5; unclear D gene. The sample comprised PBMCs. This clonotype originated in a girl aged 2-10 years in good health and CMV-seronegative. CDR3 sequence: CASSLQRSQPQHF. DNA of the CDR3: TGTGCCAGCAGCTTACAAAGGAGTCAGCCCCAGCATTTT. The full variable domain, in which reference TRBV5-6 and TRBJ1-5 provide the parts outside the CDR3, is DAGVTQSPTHLIKTRGQQVTLRCSPKSGHDTVSWYQQALGQGPQFIFQYYEEEERQRGNFPDRFSGHQFPNYSSELNVNALLLGDSALYLCASSLQRSQPQHFGDGTRLSIL.